This TCR beta chain derives from a study of control samples from healthy donors and cancer patients. Only in-frame clones appear in the TCRdb table, and some are missing; sequencing was by immunoSEQ multiplex PCR. The repertoire has approximately 160,000 clones, around 90% of them found once; the top ten carry 2% to 2.5%. V gave up 0 bases and J gave up 8 bases, with 8 bases separating them. The CDR3 has 14 residues. Germline CDR1 is MGHRA and CDR2 is YSYEKL. The source of this sequence is a woman aged 40 to 50 in good health. The rearrangement uses TRBV4-1 and TRBJ1-6; perhaps TRBD1 as D (5 bases). The sequenced sample was blood. CDR3 protein: CASSQDRVYSPLHF. The CDR3, as DNA: TGCGCCAGCAGCCAAGACAGGGTTTATTCACCCCTCCACTTT.